This T cell receptor (beta chain) was retrieved from a study of human T cells and chemical hapten exposure. Overall study: Weekly administration of diphenylcyclopropenone to the scalp of patients continued throughout the roughly 26-week study.

Broader study findings: Because all patients had alopecia, their immune responses might differ from healthy ones.

Indicated time point: patch test 3, about 24 weeks after DPC sensitization. Treatment denoted: therapeutic diphenylcyclopropenone sensitization with weekly scalp DPC. Donors were 18 to 70-year-old alopecia patients suitable for DPC. This clonotype was recorded a few times. Its antigen is currently unknown. V lost 6 bases, J lost 2 bases, and 4 bases stayed unmatched. The CDR3 sequence is 14 residues long. Via MiXCR, TCRdb re-called the RACE reads, giving one row per CDR3 protein. The sample includes about 160,000 distinct CDR3 sequences, 28% seen only once; the top ten take 2.1%. The rearrangement uses TRBV12-3 or TRBV12-4 and TRBJ2-1, with TRBD1 identical over 7 bases. Sequences were derived from whole blood, sampled in connection with sensitization to the hapten diphenylcyclopropenone (DPC). This receptor was identified in a woman under 30 with alopecia areata. Some clones in this sample may be carry-over from other donors' samples. The CDR3 protein is CASRRQGTYNEQFF. CDR3 in DNA: TGTGCCAGCAGAAGACAGGGTACCTACAATGAGCAGTTCTTC.